Sequencing of this TCR beta chain was carried out in a study of blood T cells in healthy people across ages (dated by TCRdb to about 2015). As for the study more broadly: In model experiments, roughly one uniquely barcoded TCR beta cDNA molecule per two T cells was captured by template switching. Age-related changes in TCR beta repertoire diversity were measured in the study by deep sequencing normalized with unique cDNA molecular identifiers. The donors were divided into four age groups: young (average 16 years), middle-aged (roughly 42), aged (about 61) and long-lived (about 84). Two additional independent replicas of 1 million unique cDNA reads from the same blood draw were analyzed for two donors (one aged 18 to 29 and one aged 80 or older). To avoid experimental bias, donors of different ages were spread randomly across the sequencing lanes.

This clonotype was seen only a few times. Which antigen it targets is not known. The input lacks base qualities; no much larger clone sits a single base away. Donors were a few dozen systemically healthy Caucasian individuals from Russia aged roughly 6 to 95 years. Ten milliliters of peripheral blood were drawn from each donor into EDTA-treated Vacutainer tubes. PBMCs were isolated by Ficoll-Paque density-gradient centrifugation, with at least 7 million obtained per sample. Total RNA, at least 5 micrograms per sample, was extracted from PBMCs with Trizol reagent. The percentages of naive CD45RAhigh/CD27high T cells were determined by flow cytometry on a PBMC aliquot from every donor. The library was prepared using 5' RACE. Sequencing was performed on an Illumina HiSeq 2500. A second roughly 6 to 11 cycle PCR used a sample-barcoded 5' primer and a J-beta primer mix. Each TCR beta cDNA molecule received a unique molecular identifier from a template-switch 5' adaptor carrying 12 random nucleotides. Each sample yielded at least 2.5 million CDR3-containing paired-end reads. All of the RNA was converted into first-strand cDNA using the Mint cDNA synthesis kit, with a TRBC-specific oligonucleotide serving as the primer. Following uracil-DNA glycosylase treatment, a first 18-cycle PCR with universal primers M1SS and BC2_uni_R was performed on all cDNA. In the original analysis: Normalization of each sample was performed by random selection of 1 million high-quality reads, each carrying a distinct molecular identifier. Reads with shared molecular identifiers were discarded instead of being binned into consensus sequences. MiTCR, run with a Q25 quality threshold and the strictest error-elimination algorithm, handled CDR3 identification, clonotype clustering and error correction. A nonparametric unseen species model using Euler transformation provided a lower-bound estimate of total TCR beta diversity. TCRdb reprocessing: public reads trimmed at Q25 with fastp, clones called with MiXCR, in-frame beta chains kept. Under each unique CDR3 protein, matching rows form one entry showing the most common genes and DNA. The V and J calls here are based on TCRdb, not the publication. The sample has about 1.4 million distinct CDR3 sequences on record, approximately 59% of them singletons. 6.7% of the sample lies in the top ten.

What the work shows at the level of the full study, not this receptor alone: Estimates of total diversity based on one million sequenced T cells were considered lower bounds and underestimates. As age increased, observed TCR beta diversity per million T cells dropped in a roughly linear way, and a significant reduction was already evident by age 40. Compared with the aged group, the long-lived group had more naive CD4+ T cells, fewer expanded clones and increased TCR diversity, a pattern suggesting age selection. Observed TCR beta diversity correlated strongly with the percentage of naive T cells measured by flow cytometry. Bulk unsorted PBMC profiling prevented conclusive comparison of naive and antigen-experienced compartments. Because the CMV infection status of the donors was unknown, age-related changes in expanded clonotypes may potentially have been confounded.

From a lookup of the germline V gene, CDR1 and CDR2 are SQVTM and ANQGSEA. CDR3 length: 10 amino acids, cysteine to phenylalanine. Only CDR3 DNA remains: 30 bases, in frame from the first base. Trimming takes 2 bases from V and 10 bases from J, and the germline ends sit 9 bases apart. The origin of this receptor is a young man in good health. Here the chain combines TRBV29-1 and TRBJ2-7, with no reliable assignment of the D segment. The sequencing sample was made of blood. The CDR3 corresponds to CSVEIPTQYF. The DNA is TGCAGCGTTGAAATCCCTACCCAGTACTTC.